These 20 T cell receptor beta chains originate from one sample sequenced in a study of control samples from healthy donors and cancer patients (dated by TCRdb to the early 2020s). To prepare the library, the immunoSEQ multiplex PCR assay was applied. Not all clones reach the TCRdb copy of this immuneACCESS table, which keeps in-frame sequences only. Checked studies attribute under half of the gap to unresolved V genes and leave the rest unexplained. Within this sample are around 80,000 clones, with about 88% of them counted one time only. Around 6% of the sample is held by the ten biggest clonotypes. The sequencing sample was made of blood. The receptors were gathered from a woman aged 45-65 years in good health.

A few counts support this clone. The genes are TRBV5-1 and TRBJ1-5; unclear D gene. This CDR3 is built from 9 residues. Trimming took 7 bases from V and 5 from J, leaving 1 base between them. Per the germline V gene, CDR1 is SGHRS and CDR2 is YFSETQ. CDR3 in DNA: TGCGCCAGCCATCAGCCCCAGCATTTT. Translated, it gives CASHQPQHF.

This clone was detected a few times. The J gene is TRBJ2-3, the V gene TRBV7-8, with 12 bases aligning to TRBD2. The ends lost 5 bases at V and 4 bases at J; junction bases unmatched: 7. Per the germline V gene, CDR1 is SGHVS and CDR2 is FQNEAQ. This CDR3 has 16 residues. CDR3 loop: CASSILASGGADTQYF. The CDR3 coding sequence is TGTGCCAGCAGCATTTTGGCTAGCGGGGGGGCAGATACGCAGTATTTT.

The chain combines TRBV10-2 with TRBJ2-7; 11 nucleotides agree with TRBD2. CDR3 length: 15 amino acids. Trimming cost V 8 bases and J 2 bases; bases outside gene matches: 8. The V gene's germline CDR1 is WSHSY and CDR2 SAAADI. CDR3 sequence reads: CASRPTSGGPYEQYF. DNA of the CDR3: TGCGCCAGCCGGCCTACTAGCGGGGGTCCCTACGAGCAGTACTTC.

J is TRBJ1-3 and V is TRBV9, with unresolved D. V was pared by 4 bases and J by 0 bases, with 5 bases between. The CDR3 loop spans 13 amino acids. Per germline, CDR1 SGDLS and CDR2 YYNGEE. The DNA of the CDR3 is TGTGCCAGCAGCCCTACCTCTGGAAACACCATATATTTT. This encodes CASSPTSGNTIYF.

The V call is TRBV25-1, the J call TRBJ2-3, with D possibly being TRBD1 or TRBD2 (5 bases each). The CDR3 sequence is 15 residues long. V lost 3 bases and J 1 base, leaving 11 bases between the germline ends. The germline V gene has CDR1 MGHDK and CDR2 SYGVNS. This CDR3 reads CASSDRGKGTDTQYF. The CDR3 DNA reads TGTGCCAGCAGTGATCGGGGCAAGGGCACAGATACGCAGTATTTT. The full variable domain, rest sourced from reference TRBV25-1 and TRBJ2-3, is EADIYQTPRYLVIGTGKKITLECSQTMGHDKMYWYQQDPGMELHLIHYSYGVNSTEKGDLSSESTVSRIRTEHFPLTLESARPSHTSQYLCASSDRGKGTDTQYFGPGTRLTVL.

This sequence joins TRBV20-1 and TRBJ2-7, with a weak D call TRBD2 (5 bases). The CDR3 is 11 residues long. V gave up 7 bases and J gave up 0 bases, with 7 bases separating them. Germline loops: CDR1 DFQATT, CDR2 SNEGSKA (reference sequence). The CDR3 DNA sequence: TGCAGTGGGAGGAGCTCCTACGAGCAGTACTTC. It encodes CSGRSSYEQYF.

This clone came up once. The chain joins TRBV3-1 (or the pseudogene TRBV3-2) to TRBJ2-7; D gene unclear. With 0 bases removed from V and 1 base from J, the gap between germline ends came to 7 bases. This CDR3 contains 14 residues. Germline lookup yields CDR1 LGHDT and CDR2 YNNKEL (reference sequence). CDR3 bases: TGTGCCAGCAGCCAAGAATATGATTCCTACGAGCAGTACTTC. Residues: CASSQEYDSYEQYF.

The V call is TRBV10-3, the J call TRBJ1-1; 9 bases are a match to TRBD1. The CDR3 loop spans 15 amino acids. Germline V gene data show CDR1 as ENHRY and CDR2 as SYGVKD. Trimming cost V 3 bases and J 7 bases; bases outside gene matches: 9. CDR3: CAISDSGTGSNEAFF. CDR3 bases: TGTGCCATCAGTGACTCCGGGACAGGGTCTAATGAAGCTTTCTTT.

The table lists this clone with a few counts. The CDR3 loop reads CASSQTGWPQHF. In nucleotides, the CDR3 is TGTGCCAGCAGCCAGACAGGGTGGCCCCAGCATTTT. The chain couples TRBV7-8 to TRBJ1-5, with 7 bases lining up with TRBD1. Trimming at V came to 5 bases and at J to 9 bases, leaving 4 bases not matched to a gene. Germline V gene data show CDR1 as SGHVS and CDR2 as FQNEAQ. The CDR3 has 12 amino acids.

This chain joins TRBV5-1 and TRBJ2-7; TRBD1 matches 9 bases. Germline values: CDR1 SGHRS, CDR2 YFSETQ. V shed 4 bases and J 6 bases; nucleotides not matched to a gene: 5. The CDR3 has 13 amino acids. The chain's CDR3 is CASSTDRGSEQYF. CDR3 nucleotides: TGCGCCAGCAGCACGGACAGGGGATCCGAGCAGTACTTC.

The chain combines TRBV19 with TRBJ1-1; tentative D call: TRBD1 (5 bases). The CDR3 consists of 13 residues. Trimming removed 5 bases from V and 7 bases from J, with 14 bases in between. Germline V CDR1 and CDR2: LNHDA, SQIVND (reference sequence). This CDR3 reads CASSLGRADEAFF. The DNA of the CDR3 is TGTGCCAGTAGTTTGGGCAGGGCTGATGAAGCTTTCTTT. Filled out from reference TRBV19 and TRBJ1-1, the complete variable domain reads DGGITQSPKYLFRKEGQNVTLSCEQNLNHDAMYWYRQDPGQGLRLIYYSQIVNDFQKGDIAEGYSVSREKKESFPLTVTSAQKNPTAFYLCASSLGRADEAFFGQGTRLTVV.

The V call is TRBV9, the J call TRBJ2-7, with TRBD2 matching 7 bases. The germline gives CDR1 SGDLS, CDR2 YYNGEE. V lost 3 bases and J lost 2; bases outside the gene matches: 5. The CDR3 length is 14 residues. The CDR3 loop reads CASSGSGPAYEQYF. The DNA of the CDR3 is TGTGCCAGCAGCGGTAGCGGGCCGGCCTACGAGCAGTACTTC.

The CDR3 nucleotides read TGTGCCAGCTCACCTATGGAAGGTTACGGCTACACCTTC. This translates into CASSPMEGYGYTF. The gene calls are TRBV18 and TRBJ1-2, with D unclear. Germline values: CDR1 KGHSH, CDR2 LQKENI. V shed 3 bases and J shed 8 bases, with 13 bases lying between them. CDR3 length: 13 amino acids.

This clone was picked up one time. The chain couples TRBV4-1 to TRBJ2-2; the D is unclear. Germline V gives CDR1 MGHRA, CDR2 YSYEKL. V was shortened by 6 bases and J by 6 bases, with 17 bases between the two germline ends. The CDR3 runs to 15 residues. The CDR3 here is CASSPDPSGPGELFF. Here the CDR3 DNA reads TGCGCCAGCAGTCCAGATCCCTCCGGTCCCGGGGAGCTGTTTTTT.

The chain recombines TRBV11-3 with TRBJ2-7; TRBD2 might be the D (5 bases). CDR1 is SGHNT and CDR2 is YENEEA in the germline V gene. V dropped 0 bases and J dropped 6 bases, with 12 bases sitting between them. The CDR3 runs 14 residues. The chain's CDR3 is CASSLEGLGGEQYF. The CDR3 nucleotides are TGTGCCAGCAGCTTAGAAGGTCTAGGAGGCGAGCAGTACTTC. Filled out from reference TRBV11-3 and TRBJ2-7, the complete variable domain reads EAGVVQSPRYKIIEKKQPVAFWCNPISGHNTLYWYLQNLGQGPELLIRYENEEAVDDSQLPKDRFSAERLKGVDSTLKIQPAELGDSAVYLCASSLEGLGGEQYFGPGTRLTVT.

Regarding this clone: At one end the junction does not follow the germline gene, possibly because of a read error. The rearrangement links TRBV5-1 to TRBJ2-4; 9 nucleotides agree with TRBD1. The germline CDR1 and CDR2 sequences are SGHRS and YFSETQ. The CDR3 is 13 residues long. The CDR3 sequence: CASSLEGQGWSDF. CDR3 sequence (DNA): TGCGCCAGCAGCTTGGAGGGACAGGGCTGGTCGGACTTC.

The chain links TRBV11-2 to TRBJ1-4; TRBD1 might be the D (6 bases). There are 15 residues in the CDR3. The V end lost 2 bases, the J end lost 3 bases, and 10 bases lay between the germline ends. The germline gives CDR1 SGHAT, CDR2 FQNNGV. CDR3 DNA sequence: TGTGCCAGCAGCTTAACAGGGATGGCTAATGAAAAACTGTTTTTT. Protein sequence: CASSLTGMANEKLFF.

This clone was seen only once. The chain combines TRBV5-1 with TRBJ2-7, with D maybe TRBD1 (6 bases). This CDR3 has 15 amino acids. Germline CDR1 is SGHRS and CDR2 is YFSETQ. V was cut by 4 bases and J by 3 bases, with 17 bases left in between. Written as DNA, the CDR3 is TGCGCCAGCAGCGTCCAACCAGGGGATTACTACGAGCAGTACTTC. Encoded protein: CASSVQPGDYYEQYF.

This clone was found once. The rearrangement uses TRBV6-1 and TRBJ1-5, with no clear D. Trimming stripped 1 base from V and 4 bases from J, with 2 bases between. The CDR3 length is 12 residues. Germline V lookup: CDR1 MNHNS, CDR2 SASEGT. CDR3 loop: CASSEGNQPQHF. The CDR3 DNA reads as TGTGCCAGCAGTGAAGGAAATCAGCCCCAGCATTTT.

The genes are TRBV2 and TRBJ1-2, with 7 bases lining up with TRBD1. Germline CDR1 SNHLY, CDR2 FYNNEI. Trimming cost V 4 bases and J 1 base; bases outside gene matches: 6. There are 15 residues in the CDR3. The CDR3 region has the DNA TGTGCCAGCAGTGTCAGGGCAGGGGGTAACTATGGCTACACCTTC. Its protein product is CASSVRAGGNYGYTF.